In its sample, the clone carrying this TCR beta chain was seen a few times. Its specificity is unknown. V was clipped by 7 bases and J by 6 bases; unmatched bases: 9. Germline CDR1 reads SEHNR; CDR2 reads FQNEAQ (reference sequence). The CDR3 runs to 15 residues. TCRdb processed the reads anew with MiXCR; each CDR3 protein has one entry. This table has about 900,000 distinct CDR3 sequences, around 32% appearing once. The data belong to a study of T cell repertoires in cytomegalovirus infection. The TCR was taken from a human donor in good health (CMV status not recorded). Some clones in this sample may be carry-over from other donors' samples. This chain joins TRBV7-9 and TRBJ1-2; 12 nucleotides line up with TRBD1. Sequenced here: cultured CD8+ T cells from PBMCs, sampled from culture after CMV antigen stimulation. In DNA form, the CDR3 reads TGTGCCAGCACCGGGACAGGGGGCATCCCCAATGGCTACACCTTC. This codes for CASTGTGGIPNGYTF. Full variable domain (remainder filled in from reference TRBV7-9 and TRBJ1-2): DTGVSQNPRHKITKRGQNVTFRCDPISEHNRLYWYRQTLGQGPEFLTYFQNEAQLEKSRLLSDRFSAERPKGSFSTLEIQRTEQGDSAMYLCASTGTGGIPNGYTFGSGTRLTVV.